These 10 T cell receptor beta chains came from one sample sequenced in a study of immune characterization of retroperitoneal liposarcoma (dated by TCRdb to between 2019 and 2020). The library was built by means of PCR. Sequenced using a NextSeq 500. TCRdb handled the public reads itself, with Q25 trimming in fastp and clone calling in MiXCR, and kept productive beta chains. Rows are unified per CDR3 protein, each entry keeping the most common DNA and genes. For this sample there are fewer than 11,000 distinct CDR3 sequences; about 30% appear just once. Clones ranked in the top ten supply around 9.3% of the sample. Sequences were obtained from tumor tissue. These receptors were taken from a female donor with retroperitoneal liposarcoma.

The sample holds a few counts of this clonotype. The rearrangement uses TRBV4-1 and TRBJ1-2; D unresolved. Germline CDR1 reads MGHRA; CDR2 reads YSYEKL. V was clipped by 0 bases and J by 5 bases, with 4 bases between them. This CDR3 contains 12 residues. The CDR3 DNA sequence: TGCGCCAGCAGCCAAGAAGGGTATGGCTACACCTTC. It specifies CASSQEGYGYTF.

In this sample, this clonotype turned up many times. This rearrangement joins TRBV7-3 to TRBJ2-1; 10 bases are a match to TRBD2. The DNA end is a closer match to TRBJ2-7, so the J assignment may be wrong. Germline values: CDR1 SGHTA, CDR2 FQGTGA. The CDR3 totals 13 residues. CDR3 nucleotide sequence: TGTGCCAGCAGCTCTCGGACTAGCGGTGAGCAGTACTTC. Protein product: CASSSRTSGEQYF.

This clonotype was seen many times. J is TRBJ2-1 and V is TRBV11-1; 13 nucleotides line up with TRBD2. This CDR3 region has 15 residues. Per germline, CDR1 SGHAT and CDR2 FQDESV (reference sequence). J lost 6 bases, V lost 5 bases, and 4 bases had no gene match. The DNA for the CDR3 is TGTGCCAGCAGCACCGGGACTAGCGGGATCAATGAGCAGTTCTTC. Its protein is CASSTGTSGINEQFF.

This clonotype was seen ten or more times. The gene calls are TRBV7-8 and TRBJ2-7; D unresolved. The CDR3 runs to 13 residues. Germline V gene sequence: CDR1 SGHVS, CDR2 FQNEAQ. Trimming left V 2 bases short and J 4 bases short, with 9 bases between. Here the CDR3 DNA reads TGTGCCAGCAGCTTAACTTCTACGTACGAGCAGTACTTC. Translated, it gives CASSLTSTYEQYF.

This chain connects TRBV6-1 to TRBJ2-1; maybe TRBD2 (6 bases). Germline V gene lookup returns CDR1 MNHNS and CDR2 SASEGT. The CDR3 has 14 amino acids. V lost 0 bases, J lost 8 bases, and 11 bases lay in between. CDR3: CASSEAGGFDEQFF. In DNA form, the CDR3 reads TGTGCCAGCAGTGAAGCTGGGGGGTTCGATGAGCAGTTCTTC.

The chain recombines TRBV4-1 with TRBJ2-1; TRBD2 matches at 9 bases. Germline V gene lookup returns CDR1 MGHRA and CDR2 YSYEKL. This CDR3 contains 17 residues. Unmatched junction bases numbered 6, after V lost 0 bases and J lost 3 bases. CDR3 residues: CASSQDPRLAVYNEQFF. As DNA, the CDR3 is TGCGCCAGCAGCCAAGACCCCCGACTAGCGGTCTACAATGAGCAGTTCTTC.

On this clonotype: A much bigger clone sits one base away, suggesting this may be a read error. This sequence joins TRBV7-6 and TRBJ2-1; D is unresolved. V was pared by 7 bases and J by 9 bases, with 13 bases between. Germline-derived CDR1 and CDR2 are SGHVS and FNYEAQ. The CDR3 loop spans 12 amino acids. The CDR3 nucleotides are TGTGCCAGCAACCCGGCGAGGCCTGAGCAGTTCTTC. This sequence encodes CASNPARPEQFF.

V is TRBV6-8 and J is TRBJ2-2, with 7 bases matching TRBD2. The CDR3 length is 14 residues. The V gene's germline CDR1 is MNHGY and CDR2 SAAAGT. Trimming cost V 10 bases and J 4 bases; bases outside gene matches: 9. In DNA form, the CDR3 reads TGTGCCACTGGTTGGGTAGCGGGCACCGGGGAGCTGTTTTTT. As protein: CATGWVAGTGELFF.

This clonotype showed up many times. The CDR3 DNA follows: TGTGCCAGCAGCTTTTATCTAGCGGGAGATGTAGACTCCTACGAGCAGTTCTTC. Translation gives CASSFYLAGDVDSYEQFF. V and J are TRBV7-2 and TRBJ2-1, with 10 positions matching TRBD2. Germline CDR1 reads SGHTA; CDR2 reads FQGNSA. The CDR3 is 18 residues long. The V segment lost 3 bases and the J segment 10 bases; nucleotides outside the gene matches: 18.

In this sample, this clonotype is medium-sized. V gene TRBV7-9 combines with J gene TRBJ2-1, with 9 bases lining up with TRBD2. CDR1 is SEHNR and CDR2 is FQNEAQ in the germline V gene (reference sequence). The V segment lost 4 bases and the J segment 4 bases; nucleotides outside the gene matches: 5. The CDR3 runs to 15 residues. CDR3 DNA: TGTGCCAGCAGCTCTTTAGCGGGGGTATACAATGAGCAGTTCTTC. Translation: CASSSLAGVYNEQFF.